Shown below are 22 T cell receptor beta chains from a single sample sequenced in a study of human T cells and chemical hapten exposure. Time point: patch test 2, 6 weeks after DPC sensitization. The treatment was: therapeutic diphenylcyclopropenone sensitization with weekly scalp DPC. TCRdb analysed the RACE reads with MiXCR anew, one entry per CDR3 protein. The sample includes roughly 52,000 distinct CDR3 sequences, more than 9% of them seen just once. The sample consisted of whole blood, taken in connection with sensitization to the hapten diphenylcyclopropenone (DPC). The source of these receptors is a woman aged 50 to 65 with alopecia areata. Some clones in this sample may be carry-over from other donors' samples.

This clonotype was seen repeatedly, ten times or more. The J gene is TRBJ1-1, the V gene TRBV27; no clear D. The CDR3 length is 11 residues. Germline CDR1 is MNHEY and CDR2 is SMNVEV (reference sequence). Trimming left V 8 bases short and J 8 bases short, with 12 bases between. CDR3: CASFSGLEAFF. The CDR3 nucleotides read TGTGCCAGCTTCTCCGGCTTGGAAGCTTTCTTT.

This clonotype has more than one count but fewer than ten. This sequence joins TRBV7-9 and TRBJ1-1; D call uncertain. The V gene lost 2 bases and the J gene lost 6 bases, with 7 bases spanning the gap. This CDR3 has 12 amino acids. CDR1 and CDR2 (germline): SEHNR, FQNEAQ (reference sequence). As DNA, the CDR3 is TGTGCCAGCAGCTTATATGGGGCTGAAGCTTTCTTT. As protein: CASSLYGAEAFF.

This chain links TRBV28 with TRBJ1-1; D may be TRBD1 (6 bases). The germline V gene encodes CDR1 MDHEN and CDR2 SYDVKM. The CDR3 length is 14 residues. The germline V and J ends were trimmed by 9 bases and 5 bases, with 19 bases remaining between them. The CDR3 spells CASNPSNRDTEAFF. CDR3 sequence (DNA): TGTGCCAGTAACCCGTCCAACAGGGATACTGAAGCTTTCTTT. The full variable domain, rest sourced from reference TRBV28 and TRBJ1-1, is DVKVTQSSRYLVKRTGEKVFLECVQDMDHENMFWYRQDPGLGLRLIYFSYDVKMKEKGDIPEGYSVSREKKERFSLILESASTNQTSMYLCASNPSNRDTEAFFGQGTRLTVV.

A few counts support this clonotype. As DNA, the CDR3 is TGCAGTGCGCCCCGTGGGGGGTCCACAGATACGCAGTATTTT. It translates to CSAPRGGSTDTQYF. This rearrangement joins TRBV20-1 to TRBJ2-3; tentatively, D is TRBD2 (6 bases). V lost 6 bases to trimming and J lost 2 bases, with 15 bases between them. Germline CDR1 DFQATT, CDR2 SNEGSKA (reference sequence). This CDR3 is 14 amino acids long.

Ten or more counts support this clonotype. The chain links TRBV24-1 to TRBJ2-7; D perhaps matches TRBD2 (5 bases). This CDR3 comprises 13 residues. Trimming removed 9 bases from V and 7 bases from J, with 18 bases in between. CDR1 and CDR2 (germline): KGHDR, SFDVKD. DNA for the CDR3: TGTGCCACCTCCGGGGTTGGTTCTACGGAGCAGTACTTC. It translates to CATSGVGSTEQYF.

In this sample, this clonotype turned up a few times. The chain links TRBV20-1 to TRBJ1-5, with TRBD1 as a possible D gene (6 bases). CDR1 is DFQATT, CDR2 SNEGSKA, per germline (reference sequence). The CDR3 totals 13 residues. V gave up 5 bases and J gave up 7 bases, with 15 bases separating them. Written as DNA, the CDR3 is TGCAGTGCTCTACTATCGGGGGGCCAGCCCCAGCATTTT. Translating it yields CSALLSGGQPQHF.

This clonotype was detected ten times or more. The chain is built from TRBV18 and TRBJ1-1; perhaps TRBD1 as D (5 bases). This CDR3 has 12 amino acids. Germline-derived CDR1 and CDR2 are KGHSH and LQKENI. V was cut by 2 bases and J by 11 bases, with 12 bases left in between. CDR3: CASSPSRDAAFF. The CDR3 DNA sequence: TGTGCCAGCTCACCATCTAGGGACGCGGCTTTCTTT.

The table lists this clonotype with a few counts. The chain links TRBV5-1 to TRBJ2-1, with D unclear. The CDR3 is 13 residues long. Trimming cost V 2 bases and J 10 bases, with 13 bases left between them. Germline V gene lookup returns CDR1 SGHRS and CDR2 YFSETQ. CDR3 residues: CASSFPSAQEQFF. DNA for the CDR3: TGCGCCAGCAGCTTCCCTAGTGCTCAAGAGCAGTTCTTC.

The chain carries TRBV2 and TRBJ2-1; maybe TRBD2 (6 bases). Between the trimmed V and J ends, which lost 7 bases and 8 bases, there was a span of 12 bases. Per germline, CDR1 SNHLY and CDR2 FYNNEI. This CDR3 has 12 amino acids. In DNA form, the CDR3 reads TGTGCCAGCAACGGGGGTTTCGATGAGCAGTTCTTC. Protein product: CASNGGFDEQFF. Looking up the rest from reference TRBV2 and TRBJ2-1 gives the full variable domain: EPEVTQTPSHQVTQMGQEVILRCVPISNHLYFYWYRQILGQKVEFLVSFYNNEISEKSEIFDDQFSVERPDGSNFTLKIRSTKLEDSAMYFCASNGGFDEQFFGPGTRLTVL.

At least ten counts were recorded for this clonotype. The V and J genes are TRBV19 and TRBJ2-7; 8 nucleotides match TRBD2. The V gene end was trimmed by 4 bases and the J gene end by 3 bases; junction bases not matched to a gene: 14. This CDR3 has 17 amino acids. The V gene's germline CDR1 is LNHDA and CDR2 SQIVND (reference sequence). In DNA form, the CDR3 reads TGTGCCAGTAGTAGGCCACCACCGGGACTAGACGTCTACGAGCAGTACTTC. This sequence encodes CASSRPPPGLDVYEQYF. Using reference TRBV19 and TRBJ2-7 for the parts outside the CDR3, the full variable domain is DGGITQSPKYLFRKEGQNVTLSCEQNLNHDAMYWYRQDPGQGLRLIYYSQIVNDFQKGDIAEGYSVSREKKESFPLTVTSAQKNPTAFYLCASSRPPPGLDVYEQYFGPGTRLTVT.

This clonotype has ten or more counts. J is TRBJ1-6 and V is TRBV18; D not certain. The length of the CDR3 is 14 residues. Per germline, CDR1 KGHSH and CDR2 LQKENI. V was shortened by 3 bases and J by 4 bases, with 7 bases between the two germline ends. The CDR3 DNA reads TGTGCCAGCTCACCGGACGGGTATAATTCACCCCTCCACTTT. Translating it yields CASSPDGYNSPLHF.

In its sample, this clonotype was seen a few times. This chain uses TRBV28 with TRBJ2-1, with a tentative D call TRBD2 (5 bases). V lost 3 bases and J 10 bases, leaving 7 bases between the germline ends. The CDR3 loop spans 11 amino acids. Germline loops: CDR1 MDHEN, CDR2 SYDVKM. The CDR3 bases are TGTGCCAGCAGTTTGGAGGTCGAGCAGTTCTTC. This sequence encodes CASSLEVEQFF.

Only a few counts were recorded for this clonotype. The chain has TRBV6-6 and TRBJ1-6, with 8 bases identical to TRBD1. V lost 4 bases and J lost 7; bases outside the gene matches: 9. Germline V lookup: CDR1 MNHNY, CDR2 SVGAGI (reference sequence). The CDR3 runs 16 residues. CDR3 in amino acids: CASSFPGQVGNSPLHF. Written as DNA, the CDR3 is TGTGCCAGCAGTTTCCCGGGACAGGTTGGGAATTCACCCCTCCACTTT.

This clonotype was seen more than once but under ten times. The chain has TRBV18 and TRBJ1-1; TRBD1 is a possible D gene (5 bases). V was cut by 6 bases and J by 3 bases, with 20 bases left in between. The germline V gene encodes CDR1 KGHSH and CDR2 LQKENI. The CDR3 spans 16 residues. CDR3: CASSPKAGRGHTEAFF. The CDR3 bases are TGTGCCAGCTCGCCGAAAGCAGGGAGGGGACACACTGAAGCTTTCTTT.

Many counts were recorded for this clonotype. The chain recombines TRBV7-2 with TRBJ1-5; 10 positions agree with TRBD1. CDR3 length: 15 residues. With V trimmed by 5 bases and J by 7 bases, 8 bases remained unmatched. Germline CDR1 is SGHTA and CDR2 is FQGNSA. CDR3 sequence (DNA): TGTGCCAGCAGCGGTTGGGACAGGGGAGTACAGCCCCAGCATTTT. Protein product: CASSGWDRGVQPQHF. The full variable domain, with the rest looked up from reference TRBV7-2 and TRBJ1-5, is GAGVSQSPSNKVTEKGKDVELRCDPISGHTALYWYRQSLGQGLEFLIYFQGNSAPDKSGLPSDRFSAERTGGSVSTLTIQRTQQEDSAVYLCASSGWDRGVQPQHFGDGTRLSIL.

This clonotype occurred many times. The chain uses TRBV12-3 or TRBV12-4 and TRBJ2-7, with D possibly being TRBD1 or TRBD2 (5 bases each). V lost 5 bases and J lost 7, with 15 bases in between. The CDR3 covers 13 residues. The CDR3 DNA is TGTGCCAGCAGTCCGCAGAGTTGGGGGGAGCAGTACTTC. Residues: CASSPQSWGEQYF.

V is TRBV28 and J is TRBJ1-2; TRBD1 might be the D (5 bases). Germline V gene lookup returns CDR1 MDHEN and CDR2 SYDVKM. V was clipped by 5 bases and J by 2 bases, with 12 bases between them. The CDR3 loop spans 14 amino acids. CDR3 DNA: TGTGCCAGCAGTCGAGTACGGGGGAACTATGGCTACACCTTC. This encodes CASSRVRGNYGYTF.

In its sample, this clonotype was seen many times. The V and J genes are TRBV15 and TRBJ1-1, with D perhaps matching TRBD1 (5 bases). From germline, CDR1 is LNHNV and CDR2 YYDKDF (reference sequence). This CDR3 has 12 residues. V dropped 6 bases and J dropped 4 bases, with 9 bases sitting between them. CDR3 residues: CATSSGFTEAFF. The CDR3 DNA sequence: TGTGCCACCAGTTCAGGGTTCACTGAAGCTTTCTTT.

This clonotype was seen many times. The rearrangement joins TRBV10-2 to TRBJ1-5; 9 bases line up with TRBD1. The CDR3 consists of 16 residues. With V trimmed by 1 base and J by 6 bases, 7 bases remained unmatched. Germline CDR1 WSHSY, CDR2 SAAADI. CDR3 DNA: TGCGCCAGCAGTGAGTGGGGACAGGGAGGGGTTCAGCCCCAGCATTTT. Translation: CASSEWGQGGVQPQHF.

This clonotype was found a few times. V gene TRBV15 combines with J gene TRBJ2-1; D tentatively fits TRBD1 or TRBD2 (5 bases each). Deletions cut 2 bases from V and 5 bases from J, with 19 bases between. Per germline, CDR1 LNHNV and CDR2 YYDKDF (reference sequence). CDR3 length: 17 amino acids. This CDR3 reads CATSRNPGSGGHNEQFF. The CDR3 DNA is TGTGCCACCAGCAGAAACCCAGGGAGTGGCGGACACAATGAGCAGTTCTTC.

J is TRBJ2-5 and V is TRBV10-2, with 9 bases identical to TRBD2. The V gene end was trimmed by 6 bases and the J gene end by 2 bases; junction bases not matched to a gene: 1. CDR1 and CDR2 (germline): WSHSY, SAAADI. CDR3 size: 13 residues. CDR3 protein: CASRLAGQETQYF. CDR3 coding DNA: TGCGCCAGCAGGCTAGCGGGGCAAGAGACCCAGTACTTC.

The CDR3 DNA follows: TGTGCCAGCAGCTTTCTGGGACAGGAACCACCTGCAGATACGCAGTATTTT. This translates into CASSFLGQEPPADTQYF. The chain couples TRBV7-9 to TRBJ2-3, with 8 bases identical to TRBD1. The CDR3 runs to 17 residues. Germline V gene sequence: CDR1 SEHNR, CDR2 FQNEAQ (reference sequence). Germline trimming cut 3 bases from V and 4 bases from J; bases unmatched to any gene: 12.